Below, 16 T cell receptor beta chains from the same sample are listed, as sequenced in a study of shared clonotypes between healthy human individuals. The assay was immunoSEQ multiplex PCR, and TCRdb's table has in-frame clones only and misses some. The data contain some 2,000,000 clones, approximately 95% of them singletons. Sequencing was done on a sample of naive CD4+ T cells sorted from blood. The sample's subset: CD45RA+ positively selected. Source of these receptors: a man aged 18 to 35 in good health.

This clone was recorded once. V and J are TRBV13 and TRBJ2-5; D gene uncertain. Germline V CDR1 and CDR2: PRHDT, FYEKMQ (reference sequence). The germline V and J ends were trimmed by 5 bases and 1 base, with 8 bases remaining between them. The CDR3 sequence is 13 residues long. For the CDR3, the DNA is TGTGCCAGCAGCCCCCTCGGCCAAGAGACCCAGTACTTC. It translates to CASSPLGQETQYF.

V usage is TRBV4-1 and J usage is TRBJ1-5; D gene ambiguous. Trimming took off 2 bases at V and 4 bases at J, with 15 bases between the two ends. Germline CDR1 and CDR2: MGHRA and YSYEKL. This CDR3 spans 16 amino acids. CDR3 protein: CASSQPGFGQNQPQHF. CDR3 nucleotides: TGCGCCAGCAGCCAACCCGGTTTCGGCCAGAATCAGCCCCAGCATTTT.

The rearrangement uses TRBV6-5 and TRBJ1-2, with 11 nucleotides matching TRBD1. V trimming: 5 bases; J trimming: 6 bases; junction bases outside the gene matches: 2. In germline, CDR1 is MNHEY, CDR2 SVGAGI. This CDR3 has 13 residues. This CDR3 reads CASSPGQGDGYTF. CDR3 coding DNA: TGTGCCAGCAGTCCGGGACAGGGGGATGGCTACACCTTC.

A single count supports this clone. The chain combines TRBV5-5 with TRBJ1-5; D unclear. This CDR3 contains 14 residues. V lost 5 bases and J lost 5, with 14 bases in between. Germline V gene lookup returns CDR1 SGHKS and CDR2 YYEKEE (reference sequence). The CDR3 sequence: CASSSWTEDQPQHF. CDR3 DNA: TGTGCCAGCAGTTCGTGGACGGAAGATCAGCCCCAGCATTTT.

About this clone itself: The same CDR3 is also encoded by other DNA sequences in this sample. This chain joins TRBV28 and TRBJ1-3, with unresolved D. Germline-derived CDR1 and CDR2 are MDHEN and SYDVKM. The CDR3 totals 13 residues. With 1 base removed from V and 2 bases from J, the gap between germline ends came to 3 bases. The CDR3 DNA follows: TGTGCCAGCAGTTTATCGGCTGGAAACACCATATATTTT. As protein: CASSLSAGNTIYF.

The V and J genes are TRBV19 and TRBJ1-1, with 7 bases that match TRBD1. The CDR3 has 14 residues. J lost 1 base, V lost 5 bases, and 4 bases had no gene match. Germline V CDR1 and CDR2: LNHDA, SQIVND (reference sequence). For the CDR3, the DNA is TGTGCCAGTAGTTCCTGGGACAGGAACACTGAAGCTTTCTTT. Translation: CASSSWDRNTEAFF.

The chain has TRBV11-2 and TRBJ2-7; TRBD2 matches 9 bases. Germline V gives CDR1 SGHAT, CDR2 FQNNGV. After removal of 4 bases from V and 0 bases from J, the junction contained 7 bases not matched to a gene. This CDR3 is 16 amino acids long. This CDR3 is CASSSKGLAPSYEQYF. CDR3 DNA: TGTGCCAGCAGCTCGAAAGGACTAGCGCCCTCCTACGAGCAGTACTTC.

The chain has TRBV6-5 and TRBJ2-7, with D possibly being TRBD1 or TRBD2 (5 bases each). Germline CDR1 and CDR2: MNHEY and SVGAGI. V lost 6 bases and J lost 2, with 14 bases in between. The CDR3 is 14 residues long. The chain's CDR3 is CASRTVGAPYEQYF. CDR3 sequence (DNA): TGTGCCAGCAGGACGGTCGGGGCCCCCTACGAGCAGTACTTC.

This clone was recorded a few times. The V and J genes are TRBV2 and TRBJ1-5; TRBD1 agrees at 7 bases. V gave up 7 bases and J gave up 5 bases; unmatched junction bases: 5. The CDR3 has 13 residues. Looked up from germline, CDR1 is SNHLY and CDR2 is FYNNEI. CDR3: CASTKQGYQPQHF. The DNA of the CDR3 is TGTGCCAGCACTAAACAGGGGTATCAGCCCCAGCATTTT.

This chain connects TRBV28 to TRBJ1-5; 7 nucleotides line up with TRBD1. This CDR3 region has 17 residues. Germline trimming cut 2 bases from V and 7 bases from J; bases unmatched to any gene: 14. Per the germline V gene, CDR1 is MDHEN and CDR2 is SYDVKM. The CDR3 sequence is CASSLGQTGVGNQPQHF. CDR3 DNA sequence: TGTGCCAGCAGTTTAGGGCAAACAGGGGTGGGGAACCAGCCCCAGCATTTT. The entire variable domain, with the rest obtained from reference TRBV28 and TRBJ1-5, is as follows: DVKVTQSSRYLVKRTGEKVFLECVQDMDHENMFWYRQDPGLGLRLIYFSYDVKMKEKGDIPEGYSVSREKKERFSLILESASTNQTSMYLCASSLGQTGVGNQPQHFGDGTRLSIL.

The chain carries TRBV19 and TRBJ1-1; D is uncertain. Germline-derived CDR1 and CDR2 are LNHDA and SQIVND (reference sequence). V lost 5 bases to trimming and J lost 5 bases, with 18 bases between them. The CDR3 spans 15 residues. The CDR3 protein is CASSAPPVGRTEAFF. The CDR3 DNA reads TGTGCCAGTAGTGCCCCGCCGGTGGGGAGGACTGAAGCTTTCTTT.

The V and J genes are TRBV18 and TRBJ2-5, with unresolved D. V gave up 6 bases and J gave up 2 bases, with 16 bases separating them. CDR3 length: 15 residues. From germline, CDR1 is KGHSH and CDR2 LQKENI. CDR3 protein: CASSFSDSRQETQYF. The CDR3 DNA is TGTGCCAGCTCTTTCTCAGACTCGAGGCAAGAGACCCAGTACTTC.

This rearrangement joins TRBV5-5 to TRBJ2-5; 7 bases are a match to TRBD2. The CDR3 sequence is 16 residues long. The junction had 7 bases not matched to a gene; V was cut back by 0 bases and J by 2 bases. Germline CDR1 SGHKS, CDR2 YYEKEE (reference sequence). Written as DNA, the CDR3 is TGTGCCAGCAGCTTGGGGGGCGGGAGCCCACAAGAGACCCAGTACTTC. It yields the protein CASSLGGGSPQETQYF.

The chain recombines TRBV28 with TRBJ1-6; TRBD1 aligns across 7 bases. V was pared by 6 bases and J by 9 bases, with 5 bases of the junction left unmatched. Germline lookup yields CDR1 MDHEN and CDR2 SYDVKM. The CDR3 covers 13 residues. The CDR3 sequence is CASRETGVSPLHF. CDR3 nucleotides: TGTGCCAGCAGGGAAACAGGGGTTTCACCCCTCCACTTT.

The V call is TRBV5-4, the J call TRBJ1-6; 8 bases line up with TRBD1. Germline CDR1 reads SGHNT; CDR2 reads YYREEE (reference sequence). The length of the CDR3 is 15 residues. The V and J ends lost 0 bases and 6 bases, in that order; junction bases with no gene match: 2. The CDR3 loop is CASSLAGGINSPLHF. In DNA, the CDR3 is TGTGCCAGCAGCTTGGCAGGGGGCATTAATTCACCCCTCCACTTT.

The chain combines TRBV11-2 with TRBJ2-5, with 7 bases lining up with TRBD2. This CDR3 is built from 14 residues. V lost 1 base, J lost 4 bases, and 3 bases stayed unmatched. CDR1 SGHAT and CDR2 FQNNGV come from the germline V gene. CDR3 coding DNA: TGTGCCAGCAGCTTAGGTACTAGCGTAGAGACCCAGTACTTC. It specifies CASSLGTSVETQYF.